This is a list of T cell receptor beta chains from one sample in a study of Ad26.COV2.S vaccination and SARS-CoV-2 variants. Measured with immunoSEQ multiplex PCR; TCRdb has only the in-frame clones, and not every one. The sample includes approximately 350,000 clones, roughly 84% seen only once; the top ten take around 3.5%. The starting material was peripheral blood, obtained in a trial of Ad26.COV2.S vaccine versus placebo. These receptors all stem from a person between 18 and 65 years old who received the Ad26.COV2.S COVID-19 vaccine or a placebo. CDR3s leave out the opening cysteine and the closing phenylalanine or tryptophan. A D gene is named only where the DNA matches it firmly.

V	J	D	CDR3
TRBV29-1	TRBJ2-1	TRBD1	SGQGYNEQF
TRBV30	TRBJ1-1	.	AWSWDPARGTEAF
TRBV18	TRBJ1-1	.	ASSSGNGTEAF
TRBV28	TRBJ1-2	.	ASSTGFPGYT
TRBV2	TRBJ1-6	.	ASTSNSPLH
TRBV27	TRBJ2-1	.	ASSYSGDYRYNEQF
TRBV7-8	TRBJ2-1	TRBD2	ASSLALFGGGTFNEQF
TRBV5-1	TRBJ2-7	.	ASSQGPRSSYEQY
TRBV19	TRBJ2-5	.	ASSRRGRETQY
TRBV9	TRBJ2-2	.	ASSVATEGPNTGELF
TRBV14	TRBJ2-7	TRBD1	ASSPGQGAYEQY
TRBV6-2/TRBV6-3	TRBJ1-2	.	ASSYSPSDYGYT
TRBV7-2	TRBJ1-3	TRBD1	ASSFGTAGNTIY
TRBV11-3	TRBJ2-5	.	ASSFPGTETQY
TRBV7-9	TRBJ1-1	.	ASSGPGYTEAF
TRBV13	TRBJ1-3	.	ASSRPTEGKDTIY
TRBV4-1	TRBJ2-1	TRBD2	ASSGLESSNEQF
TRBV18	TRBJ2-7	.	ASSPLGGRSSYEQY
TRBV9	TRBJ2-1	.	ASSVRVSSYNEQF
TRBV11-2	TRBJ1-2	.	ASSLGDSLGYT
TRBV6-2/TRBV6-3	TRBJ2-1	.	ASSYSRTDNEQF
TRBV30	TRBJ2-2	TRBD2	AWSVGRGDTGELF
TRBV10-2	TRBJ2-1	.	ASSVQSSYNEQF
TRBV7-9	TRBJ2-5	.	ASSIIETQY
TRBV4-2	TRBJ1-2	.	ASSPQAGARAYGYT